This TCR beta chain is from a study of blood T cell repertoires in COVID-19. Study background: Sample material is recorded as cDNA or gDNA derived from T cells, B-cell-depleted T cells, or PBMCs.

This CDR3 has 12 amino acids. V dropped 2 bases and J dropped 3 bases, with 4 bases sitting between them. Germline CDR1 KGHSY, CDR2 FQNENV. Per the original methods: Amplification of reference gene primers was used by the study to estimate nucleated cell counts. Generated by immunoSEQ multiplex PCR, the TCRdb table keeps only in-frame clones and is missing some. V, J and clone size derive from that table, while D and trimming were established from the DNA sequence. Of approximately 430,000 clones in the sample, roughly 89% are singletons; the top ten hold roughly 1.4%. The V call is TRBV16, the J call TRBJ1-1; no reliable D call. This TCR derives from a woman in her twenties or thirties with active or convalescent COVID-19. The sequenced sample consisted of peripheral blood. The CDR3 nucleotides read TGTGCCAGCAGCCAACAATACACTGAAGCTTTCTTT. It specifies CASSQQYTEAFF.